The 8 T cell receptor beta chains in this list originate from one sample, sequenced in a study of graft-versus-host responses after intestinal transplantation (dated by TCRdb to the early 2020s). The method was the immunoSEQ multiplex PCR assay. The source is immuneACCESS, and TCRdb retained only in-frame sequences with V and J called. Part of the clones is not carried over; for the studies checked, unresolved V genes explain less than half of this, and the remainder is unexplained. For this sample there are nearly 20,000 clones; 86% appear just once. The ten top clones hold about a tenth of the sample. The source material was PBMCs, sampled approximately 230 days after intestinal transplant. Every receptor here comes from a human patient who received an intestinal transplant, so some T cells may come from the graft donor.

V and J are TRBV27 and TRBJ2-7; D not resolved. CDR3 length: 15 residues. In germline, CDR1 is MNHEY, CDR2 SMNVEV (reference sequence). Trimming stripped 3 bases from V and 4 bases from J, with 16 bases between. The chain's CDR3 is CASSFAGSQSYEQYF. CDR3 coding DNA: TGTGCCAGCAGTTTTGCTGGGTCCCAATCTTACGAGCAGTACTTC.

The chain employs TRBV6-6 and TRBJ2-2; 8 nucleotides match TRBD1. Germline V gene lookup returns CDR1 MNHNY and CDR2 SVGAGI (reference sequence). This CDR3 spans 16 amino acids. V shed 0 bases and J 7 bases; nucleotides not matched to a gene: 7. DNA for the CDR3: TGTGCCAGCAGTTACTCGACGTCAGGGGGCGTCGGGGAGCTGTTTTTT. Amino acid sequence: CASSYSTSGGVGELFF.

The chain couples TRBV5-6 to TRBJ1-1, with D unclear. V was shortened by 0 bases and J by 2 bases, with 5 bases between the two germline ends. The CDR3 has 13 residues. Germline CDR1 is SGHDT and CDR2 is YYEEEE. CDR3 in amino acids: CASSLGLNTEAFF. CDR3 coding DNA: TGTGCCAGCAGCTTGGGCCTAAACACTGAAGCTTTCTTT.

The gene calls are TRBV12-5 and TRBJ2-1, with 9 nucleotides matching TRBD2. This CDR3 has 16 residues. Germline loops: CDR1 LGHNT, CDR2 FRNRAP. With 3 bases clipped from V and 9 bases from J, the junction kept 12 bases outside the gene matches. The CDR3 region has the DNA TGTGCTAGTGGTTTTATGCTCTCGCGGGGGGGCCGTGAGCAGTTCTTC. It specifies CASGFMLSRGGREQFF.

The chain combines TRBV7-9 with TRBJ1-4; D ambiguous. V was trimmed by 1 base and J by 0 bases, leaving 6 bases between them. Germline CDR1 is SEHNR and CDR2 is FQNEAQ (reference sequence). CDR3 size: 15 residues. CDR3 bases: TGTGCCAGCAGCTTAGTAGGCGCAACTAATGAAAAACTGTTTTTT. Its translation is CASSLVGATNEKLFF.

The rearrangement uses TRBV9 and TRBJ1-3, with D unclear. Trimming removed 0 bases at V and 0 bases at J, with 4 bases between. The germline gives CDR1 SGDLS, CDR2 YYNGEE. This CDR3 is 14 amino acids long. CDR3: CASSVDSSGNTIYF. DNA for the CDR3: TGTGCCAGCAGCGTAGACAGCTCTGGAAACACCATATATTTT.

The rearrangement joins TRBV5-1 to TRBJ1-2; D is uncertain. This CDR3 has 14 amino acids. Germline-derived CDR1 and CDR2 are SGHRS and YFSETQ. Trimming pared 0 bases from V and 4 bases from J, leaving 10 bases between. CDR3 protein: CASSLDASGYGYTF. CDR3 bases: TGCGCCAGCAGCTTGGATGCTAGCGGCTATGGCTACACCTTC.

V gene TRBV6-6 combines with J gene TRBJ1-1, with D hard to call. The CDR3 sequence is 14 residues long. Germline V lookup: CDR1 MNHNY, CDR2 SVGAGI (reference sequence). Trimming stripped 3 bases from V and 1 base from J, with 9 bases between. The CDR3 region is CASSYLTENTEAFF. CDR3 DNA: TGTGCCAGCAGTTATTTGACCGAGAACACTGAAGCTTTCTTT.